These 18 T cell receptor beta chains came from one sample sequenced in a study of blood T cell repertoires in COVID-19. The assay was immunoSEQ multiplex PCR, and TCRdb's table has in-frame clones only and misses some. This table has roughly 500,000 clones, more than 75% appearing once. Sequenced input: PBMCs or T cells enriched from blood (not recorded which). The receptors were sampled from a woman in her forties who had recovered from COVID-19.

The chain links TRBV24-1 to TRBJ2-2; 8 bases fit TRBD2. CDR3 length equals 13 residues. After removal of 9 bases from V and 4 bases from J, the junction contained 3 bases not matched to a gene. Germline V gene lookup returns CDR1 KGHDR and CDR2 SFDVKD. Here the CDR3 reads CATGREVTGELFF. The CDR3 DNA sequence: TGTGCCACCGGGCGGGAGGTCACCGGGGAGCTGTTTTTT.

The chain combines TRBV4-3 with TRBJ2-1; D is perhaps TRBD1 (6 bases). Germline V gene lookup returns CDR1 LGHNA and CDR2 YSLEER. Trimming took 5 bases from V and 4 from J, leaving 24 bases between them. This CDR3 spans 18 amino acids. The chain's CDR3 is CASSTPQGRVGPYNEQFF. For the CDR3, the DNA is TGCGCCAGCAGCACCCCTCAGGGGCGGGTGGGTCCTTACAATGAGCAGTTCTTC.

This sequence joins TRBV19 and TRBJ1-3, with D possibly matching TRBD1 (5 bases). In germline, CDR1 is LNHDA, CDR2 SQIVND (reference sequence). The CDR3 is 17 residues long. V lost 3 bases and J 0 bases, leaving 15 bases between the germline ends. The CDR3: CASSIQGITNSGNTIYF. CDR3 DNA: TGTGCCAGTAGTATTCAGGGAATTACGAACTCTGGAAACACCATATATTTT.

DNA of the CDR3: TGCGCCAGCAGGCAGGAAACTAACTATGGCTACACCTTC. Translated: CASRQETNYGYTF. V and J are TRBV4-1 and TRBJ1-2; D gene unclear. CDR3 length: 13 amino acids. Looked up from germline, CDR1 is MGHRA and CDR2 is YSYEKL. Between the trimmed V and J ends, which lost 6 bases and 0 bases, there was a span of 8 bases.

The chain carries TRBV7-9 and TRBJ2-3, with 7 bases matching TRBD1. The germline CDR1 and CDR2 sequences are SEHNR and FQNEAQ (reference sequence). The J segment lost 1 base and the V segment lost 9 bases, leaving 4 bases of the junction unmatched. CDR3 length equals 13 residues. CDR3 residues: CASTTGGTDTQYF. The CDR3 nucleotides are TGTGCCAGTACTACAGGGGGCACAGATACGCAGTATTTT.

In this sample, this clone turned up once. The chain couples TRBV14 to TRBJ1-1; tentatively, D is TRBD1 (5 bases). CDR1 is SGHDN and CDR2 is FVKESK in the germline V gene. The CDR3 is 15 residues long. V lost 1 base to trimming and J lost 4 bases, with 13 bases between them. The CDR3 reads CASSQVWQGSTEAFF. In nucleotides, the CDR3 is TGTGCCAGCAGCCAAGTATGGCAGGGTTCCACTGAAGCTTTCTTT.

This clone was seen only once. This rearrangement joins TRBV6-5 to TRBJ2-3; D remains unclear. Germline CDR1 reads MNHEY; CDR2 reads SVGAGI. This CDR3 spans 15 amino acids. Trimming shortened V by 0 bases and J by 2 bases, and 9 bases separated the two germline ends. The CDR3 is CASSYSSLNTDTQYF. The CDR3 nucleotides read TGTGCCAGCAGTTACTCGTCGCTAAACACAGATACGCAGTATTTT.

In this sample, this clone turned up once. The gene calls are TRBV19 and TRBJ2-2; 12 bases agree with TRBD2. CDR3 size: 16 residues. Germline V lookup: CDR1 LNHDA, CDR2 SQIVND (reference sequence). J lost 0 bases, V lost 6 bases, and 2 bases had no gene match. The CDR3, as DNA: TGTGCCAGTAGCCGACTAGCGGGAGCGAACACCGGGGAGCTGTTTTTT. This codes for CASSRLAGANTGELFF.

A note on this clone: Other DNA sequences in this sample translate to the same CDR3. This chain uses TRBV11-2 with TRBJ2-5; tentatively, D is TRBD2 (5 bases). V was cut by 5 bases and J by 1 base, with 11 bases left in between. CDR3 size: 14 residues. Germline V lookup: CDR1 SGHAT, CDR2 FQNNGV. CDR3 coding DNA: TGTGCCAGCAGCCCCCGACTAACCCAAGAGACCCAGTACTTC. Translating gives CASSPRLTQETQYF.

The chain joins TRBV27 to TRBJ1-2, with D maybe TRBD1 (6 bases). The V gene's germline CDR1 is MNHEY and CDR2 SMNVEV (reference sequence). The V gene lost 2 bases and the J gene lost 4 bases, with 11 bases spanning the gap. The CDR3 sequence is 14 residues long. The CDR3 region is CASSLGGPGYGYTF. CDR3 sequence (DNA): TGTGCCAGCAGTTTAGGGGGCCCGGGCTATGGCTACACCTTC.

The V and J genes are TRBV20-1 and TRBJ1-5, with 9 bases matching TRBD1. Per the germline V gene, CDR1 is DFQATT and CDR2 is SNEGSKA (reference sequence). CDR3 size: 14 residues. J was trimmed by 4 bases and V by 3 bases; bases with no gene match: 4. The CDR3 loop is CSASRGQGNQPQHF. The CDR3 bases are TGCAGTGCTAGTCGGGGACAGGGTAATCAGCCCCAGCATTTT.

The genes are TRBV5-1 and TRBJ2-7; 11 nucleotides agree with TRBD2. The junction had 9 bases not matched to a gene; V was cut back by 1 base and J by 0 bases. This CDR3 has 18 amino acids. Germline values: CDR1 SGHRS, CDR2 YFSETQ. In nucleotides, the CDR3 is TGCGCCAGCAGCTTGAACCGACTAGCGGGACCCTACTCCTACGAGCAGTACTTC. Protein: CASSLNRLAGPYSYEQYF.

CDR3 in DNA: TGTGCCAGCAGTTTATTCAACGAGGTTTATGTCTCACCCCTCCACTTT. Encoded protein: CASSLFNEVYVSPLHF. The chain employs TRBV27 and TRBJ1-6; D not certain. The CDR3 spans 16 residues. Looked up from germline, CDR1 is MNHEY and CDR2 is SMNVEV (reference sequence). Between the trimmed V and J ends, which lost 1 base and 10 bases, there was a span of 17 bases.

The chain employs TRBV4-3 and TRBJ2-1; no clear D. Trimming took 0 bases from V and 8 from J, leaving 11 bases between them. The CDR3 is made up of 14 amino acids. Germline V gene sequence: CDR1 LGHNA, CDR2 YSLEER. The chain's CDR3 is CASSQELGSDEQFF. CDR3 DNA: TGCGCCAGCAGCCAAGAGCTAGGCTCGGATGAGCAGTTCTTC.

This clone was detected only once. This sequence joins TRBV5-6 and TRBJ1-2; 7 bases line up with TRBD1. The J segment lost 1 base and the V segment lost 2 bases, leaving 8 bases of the junction unmatched. This CDR3 spans 16 amino acids. The germline gives CDR1 SGHDT, CDR2 YYEEEE. In nucleotides, the CDR3 is TGTGCCAGCAGCTTCGGGACAGAGTTTAATAACTATGGCTACACCTTC. Translated: CASSFGTEFNNYGYTF. The full variable domain, rest sourced from reference TRBV5-6 and TRBJ1-2, is DAGVTQSPTHLIKTRGQQVTLRCSPKSGHDTVSWYQQALGQGPQFIFQYYEEEERQRGNFPDRFSGHQFPNYSSELNVNALLLGDSALYLCASSFGTEFNNYGYTFGSGTRLTVV.

V and J are TRBV3-1 (or the pseudogene TRBV3-2) and TRBJ1-6; D call uncertain. Trimming cost V 0 bases and J 9 bases, with 6 bases left between them. Per the germline V gene, CDR1 is LGHDT and CDR2 is YNNKEL (reference sequence). The CDR3 runs 13 residues. The CDR3 DNA follows: TGTGCCAGCAGCCAAGATGGAGGTTCACCCCTCCACTTT. Translated, it gives CASSQDGGSPLHF.

CDR3 region: CASSQELARALNNSPLHF. CDR3 bases: TGCGCCAGCAGCCAAGAACTCGCCAGGGCCCTTAATAATTCACCCCTCCACTTT. V is TRBV4-3 and J is TRBJ1-6; weak D call: TRBD1 (5 bases). The CDR3 covers 18 residues. V was cut by 0 bases and J by 5 bases, with 17 bases left in between. The germline V gene encodes CDR1 LGHNA and CDR2 YSLEER.

Here the CDR3 reads CASSGAVGQPQHF. The DNA of the CDR3 is TGTGCCAGCAGCGGGGCAGTTGGCCAGCCCCAGCATTTT. The chain employs TRBV9 and TRBJ1-5; D is undetermined. The CDR3 is 13 residues long. Trimming removed 3 bases from V and 7 bases from J, with 11 bases in between. The germline CDR1 and CDR2 sequences are SGDLS and YYNGEE.